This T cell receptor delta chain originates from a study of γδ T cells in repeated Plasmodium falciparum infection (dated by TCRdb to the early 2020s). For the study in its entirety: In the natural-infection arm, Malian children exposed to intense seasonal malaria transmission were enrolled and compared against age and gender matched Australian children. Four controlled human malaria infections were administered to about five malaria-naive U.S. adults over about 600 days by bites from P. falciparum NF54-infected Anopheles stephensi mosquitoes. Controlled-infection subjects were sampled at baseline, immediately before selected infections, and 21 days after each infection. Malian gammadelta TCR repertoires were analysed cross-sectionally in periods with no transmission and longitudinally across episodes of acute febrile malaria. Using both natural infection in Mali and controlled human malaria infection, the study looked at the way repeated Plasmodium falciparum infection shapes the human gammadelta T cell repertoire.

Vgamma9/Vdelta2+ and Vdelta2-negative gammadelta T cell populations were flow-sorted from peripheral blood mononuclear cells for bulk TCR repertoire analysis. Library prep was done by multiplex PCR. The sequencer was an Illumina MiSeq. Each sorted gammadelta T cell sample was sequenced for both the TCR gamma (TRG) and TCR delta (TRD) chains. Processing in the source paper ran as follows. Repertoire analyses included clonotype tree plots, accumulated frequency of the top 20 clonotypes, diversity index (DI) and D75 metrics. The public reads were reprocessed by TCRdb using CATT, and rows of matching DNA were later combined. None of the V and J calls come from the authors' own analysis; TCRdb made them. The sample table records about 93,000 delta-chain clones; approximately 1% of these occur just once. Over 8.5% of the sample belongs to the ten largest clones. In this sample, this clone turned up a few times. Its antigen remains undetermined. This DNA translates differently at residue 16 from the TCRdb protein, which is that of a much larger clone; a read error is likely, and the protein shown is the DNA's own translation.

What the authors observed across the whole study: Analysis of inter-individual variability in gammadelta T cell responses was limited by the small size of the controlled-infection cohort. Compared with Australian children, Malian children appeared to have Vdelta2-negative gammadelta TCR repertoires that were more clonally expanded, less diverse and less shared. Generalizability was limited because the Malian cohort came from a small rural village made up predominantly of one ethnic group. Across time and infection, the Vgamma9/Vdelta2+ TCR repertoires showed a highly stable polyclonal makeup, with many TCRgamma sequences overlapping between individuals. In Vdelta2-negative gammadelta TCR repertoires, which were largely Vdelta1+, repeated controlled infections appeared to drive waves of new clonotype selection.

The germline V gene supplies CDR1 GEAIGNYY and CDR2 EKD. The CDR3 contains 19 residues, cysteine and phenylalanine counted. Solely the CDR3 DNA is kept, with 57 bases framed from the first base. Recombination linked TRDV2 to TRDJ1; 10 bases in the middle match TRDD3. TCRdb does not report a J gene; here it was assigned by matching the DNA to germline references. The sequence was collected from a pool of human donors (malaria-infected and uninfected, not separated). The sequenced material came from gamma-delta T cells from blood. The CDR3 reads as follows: CACDTRLRWGINYTDRLIF. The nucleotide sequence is TGTGCCTGTGACACCCGACTACGCTGGGGGATAAACTACACCGATAGACTCATCTTT.